One sample yielded the 16 T cell receptor beta chains listed below, sequenced in a study of cytomegalovirus exposure and HLA in healthy donors. This PCR relied on a set of 60 Vbeta primers and 13 Jbeta primers. The method was immunoSEQ multiplex PCR; TCRdb's version includes in-frame clones alone and lacks a portion of them. The sample includes 110,000 to 150,000 clones, approximately 78% of them seen just once. The sample taken for sequencing was PBMCs. The receptors come from a man aged 18 to 29 in good health and CMV-seropositive.

This clone was observed a handful of times. The rearrangement joins TRBV5-1 to TRBJ1-1, with a weak D call TRBD1 (6 bases). Germline V gene data show CDR1 as SGHRS and CDR2 as YFSETQ. This CDR3 is built from 13 residues. V lost 2 bases and J 6 bases, leaving 11 bases between the germline ends. The CDR3 DNA reads TGCGCCAGCAGCTTCCAGACAGGCTCTGAAGCTTTCTTT. It codes for CASSFQTGSEAFF.

The CDR3 bases are TGTGCCAGCAGCTTACTCGGGTACGAGCAGTACTTC. This codes for CASSLLGYEQYF. This chain uses TRBV5-4 with TRBJ2-7; D unclear. V lost 2 bases to trimming and J lost 4 bases, with 7 bases between them. The CDR3 contains 12 residues. CDR1 and CDR2 from the germline V gene are SGHNT and YYREEE (reference sequence).

The chain recombines TRBV7-6 with TRBJ2-7; 7 nucleotides align to TRBD1. Germline loops: CDR1 SGHVS, CDR2 FNYEAQ. This CDR3 region has 14 residues. V lost 5 bases and J lost 4; bases outside the gene matches: 8. The CDR3 sequence: CASSPTGTAYEQYF. Here the CDR3 DNA reads TGTGCCAGCAGCCCTACAGGGACAGCTTACGAGCAGTACTTC.

The chain has TRBV28 and TRBJ1-2; 9 bases map to TRBD1. The germline V gene has CDR1 MDHEN and CDR2 SYDVKM. J gave up 6 bases and V 5 bases, and 7 bases lay outside the gene matches. This CDR3 comprises 14 residues. CDR3 in amino acids: CASSPGTGLNGYTF. The CDR3 DNA sequence: TGTGCCAGCAGTCCCGGGACAGGGTTGAATGGCTACACCTTC.

This clone was recorded only once. The V gene is TRBV20-1, the J gene TRBJ2-3, with D tentatively TRBD2 (5 bases). The CDR3 is 11 amino acids. Trimming left V 6 bases short and J 3 bases short, with 7 bases between. Per the germline V gene, CDR1 is DFQATT and CDR2 is SNEGSKA (reference sequence). The CDR3 DNA follows: TGCAGTGCGGTAGCGACAGATACGCAGTATTTT. Encoded protein: CSAVATDTQYF.

With respect to this clone: This sample also contains other DNA sequences that code for the same CDR3. The chain carries TRBV6-5 and TRBJ2-1; tentative D call: TRBD1 (5 bases). The CDR3 consists of 13 residues. Trimming cost V 4 bases and J 7 bases, with 11 bases left between them. The germline gives CDR1 MNHEY, CDR2 SVGAGI. CDR3 region: CASSSLDINEQFF. The DNA for the CDR3 is TGTGCCAGCAGTTCCCTGGACATTAATGAGCAGTTCTTC.

This clone was seen a handful of times. The rearrangement links TRBV9 to TRBJ1-3, with D uncertain. The CDR3 has 15 amino acids. V was trimmed by 0 bases and J by 0 bases, leaving 7 bases between them. Germline V CDR1 and CDR2: SGDLS, YYNGEE. The CDR3 here is CASSVARSSGNTIYF. As DNA, the CDR3 is TGTGCCAGCAGCGTAGCTCGCAGCTCTGGAAACACCATATATTTT.

The chain combines TRBV27 with TRBJ1-4; 10 bases match TRBD1. Germline assignment: CDR1 MNHEY and CDR2 SMNVEV (reference sequence). CDR3 length equals 15 residues. The V segment lost 6 bases and the J segment 5 bases; nucleotides outside the gene matches: 6. The CDR3, as DNA: TGTGCCAGCAGCTCTGCGGGACAGGGGAATGAAAAACTGTTTTTT. Translation gives CASSSAGQGNEKLFF.

The V call is TRBV5-6, the J call TRBJ2-7; D unresolved. V was trimmed by 0 bases and J by 6 bases, leaving 4 bases between them. This CDR3 has 11 amino acids. Germline V gene lookup returns CDR1 SGHDT and CDR2 YYEEEE. The CDR3 DNA follows: TGTGCCAGCAGCTTGGTCAGCGAGCAGTACTTC. It is translated as CASSLVSEQYF.

This chain joins TRBV6-4 and TRBJ2-1; tentative D call: TRBD2 (5 bases). The germline CDR1 and CDR2 sequences are MRHNA and SNTAGT. The V end was cut by 3 bases, the J end by 6 bases, with 18 bases between. The CDR3 length is 16 residues. The CDR3 reads CASSEPITSKVNEQFF. CDR3 coding DNA: TGTGCCAGCAGTGAACCCATAACTAGTAAAGTCAATGAGCAGTTCTTC.

This clone showed up just once. The chain uses TRBV19 and TRBJ2-1, with 7 bases matching TRBD1. This CDR3 spans 15 amino acids. V shed 5 bases, J shed 4 bases, and the junction held 8 bases outside the gene matches. Per germline, CDR1 LNHDA and CDR2 SQIVND (reference sequence). DNA for the CDR3: TGTGCCAGTAGTCCCGACAGGGCCTCTTACAATGAGCAGTTCTTC. Translating gives CASSPDRASYNEQFF.

This chain links TRBV9 with TRBJ1-5; 8 bases align to TRBD1. CDR3 size: 14 residues. The V gene's germline CDR1 is SGDLS and CDR2 YYNGEE. The trim removed 4 bases at V and 9 bases at J, leaving 9 bases unmatched. For the CDR3, the DNA is TGTGCCAGCAGCTCCGGACAGGGAATACCGCCCCAGCATTTT. This sequence encodes CASSSGQGIPPQHF. The variable domain in full, completed from reference TRBV9 and TRBJ1-5, reads DSGVTQTPKHLITATGQRVTLRCSPRSGDLSVYWYQQSLDQGLQFLIQYYNGEERAKGNILERFSAQQFPDLHSELNLSSLELGDSALYFCASSSGQGIPPQHFGDGTRLSIL.

The chain joins TRBV11-2 to TRBJ2-7; 15 bases align to TRBD2. The germline CDR1 and CDR2 sequences are SGHAT and FQNNGV. The trim removed 4 bases at V and 5 bases at J, leaving 12 bases unmatched. There are 18 residues in the CDR3. In DNA, the CDR3 is TGTGCCAGCAGCTCCCCGGGACTAGCGGGAGGCGGGCCCCACGAGCAGTACTTC. This sequence encodes CASSSPGLAGGGPHEQYF.

This clone was counted between two and nine times. The chain carries TRBV5-6 and TRBJ2-1; 10 bases are shared with TRBD2. CDR3 size: 17 residues. J was trimmed by 4 bases and V by 4 bases; bases with no gene match: 11. Germline loops: CDR1 SGHDT, CDR2 YYEEEE. CDR3 DNA: TGTGCCAGCAGCATAGCCGGGACTAGCGTAGAGTACAATGAGCAGTTCTTC. Translating it yields CASSIAGTSVEYNEQFF.

About this clone itself: At one boundary the junction diverges from the germline segment, which might be a read error. The chain recombines TRBV7-9 with TRBJ2-7; tentative D call: TRBD1 (6 bases). CDR3 length: 13 amino acids. Germline CDR1 SEHNR, CDR2 FQNEAQ (reference sequence). CDR3 loop: CSSSFGQTYEQYF. The CDR3 DNA follows: TGTTCCAGCAGCTTTGGACAGACTTACGAGCAGTACTTC.

CDR3 region: CASSEGGVPPYNEQFF. In DNA form, the CDR3 reads TGTGCCAGCAGTGAAGGGGGAGTACCCCCCTACAATGAGCAGTTCTTC. This sequence joins TRBV6-1 and TRBJ2-1, with D possibly TRBD2 on 5 matching bases. The V and J ends lost 1 base and 2 bases respectively, with 12 bases between them. The CDR3 loop spans 16 amino acids. CDR1 and CDR2 from the germline V gene are MNHNS and SASEGT.